Sequencing of this TCR beta chain was carried out in a study of blood T cell repertoires in COVID-19. Overall study: Sample material is recorded as cDNA or gDNA derived from T cells, B-cell-depleted T cells, or PBMCs.

The CDR3 is 14 amino acids. In germline, CDR1 is PRHDT, CDR2 FYEKMQ (reference sequence). V gave up 3 bases and J gave up 9 bases; unmatched junction bases: 6. Under the authors' procedure: It was from reference gene primer amplification that nucleated cell counts were estimated. Measured with immunoSEQ multiplex PCR; TCRdb has only the in-frame clones, and not every one. Clone size and V and J calls were adopted from that table, with D and trimming inferred from the DNA. The sample has about 350,000 clones, about nine tenths seen once. Enrollees, roughly 18 to 89 years old, lived in 24 US areas. Cohorts were determined from participant-reported clinical history.

This clonotype was sampled from a woman younger than 45 who had been exposed to COVID-19. The V and J genes are TRBV13 and TRBJ2-1; TRBD2 matches at 9 bases. The sequenced material came from PBMCs or T cells enriched from blood (not recorded which). CDR3: CASSLPLAGIEQFF. In DNA, the CDR3 is TGTGCCAGCAGCTTGCCCCTAGCGGGAATTGAGCAGTTCTTC.